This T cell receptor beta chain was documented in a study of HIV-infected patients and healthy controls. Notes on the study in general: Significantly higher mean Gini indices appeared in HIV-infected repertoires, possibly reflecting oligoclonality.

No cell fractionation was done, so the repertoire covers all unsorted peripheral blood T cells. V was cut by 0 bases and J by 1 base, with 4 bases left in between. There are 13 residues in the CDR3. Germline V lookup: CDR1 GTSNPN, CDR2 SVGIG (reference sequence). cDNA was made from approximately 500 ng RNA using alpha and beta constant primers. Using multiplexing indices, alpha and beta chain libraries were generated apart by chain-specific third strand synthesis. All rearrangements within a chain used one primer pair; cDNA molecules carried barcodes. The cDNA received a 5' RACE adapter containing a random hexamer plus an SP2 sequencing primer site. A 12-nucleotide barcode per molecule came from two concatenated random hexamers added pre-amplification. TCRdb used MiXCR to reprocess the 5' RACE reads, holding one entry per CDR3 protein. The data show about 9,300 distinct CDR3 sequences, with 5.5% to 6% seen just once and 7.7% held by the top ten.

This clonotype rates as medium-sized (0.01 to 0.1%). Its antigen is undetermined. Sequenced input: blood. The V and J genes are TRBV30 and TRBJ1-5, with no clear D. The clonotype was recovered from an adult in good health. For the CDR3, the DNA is TGTGCCTGGAGTGTCGACAGCAATCAGCCCCAGCATTTT. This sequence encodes CAWSVDSNQPQHF.